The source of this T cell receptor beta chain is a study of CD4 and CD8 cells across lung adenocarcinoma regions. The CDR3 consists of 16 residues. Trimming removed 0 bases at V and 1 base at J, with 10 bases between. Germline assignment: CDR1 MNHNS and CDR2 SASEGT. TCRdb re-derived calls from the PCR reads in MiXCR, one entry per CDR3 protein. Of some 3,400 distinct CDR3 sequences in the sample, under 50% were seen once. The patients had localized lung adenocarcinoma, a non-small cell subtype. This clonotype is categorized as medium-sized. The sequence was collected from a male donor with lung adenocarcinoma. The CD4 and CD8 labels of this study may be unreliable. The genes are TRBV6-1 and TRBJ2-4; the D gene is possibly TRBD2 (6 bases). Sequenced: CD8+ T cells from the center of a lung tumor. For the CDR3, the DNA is TGTGCCAGCAGTGAAGCGCTGGAGGGGGCCAAAAACATTCAGTACTTC. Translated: CASSEALEGAKNIQYF.